This T cell receptor beta chain was sequenced in a study of cytomegalovirus exposure and HLA in healthy donors. Amplification used 60 Vbeta primers and 13 Jbeta primers. Measured with immunoSEQ multiplex PCR; TCRdb has only the in-frame clones, and not every one. This sample's table reports some 180,000 clones. Germline CDR1 reads MDHEN; CDR2 reads SYDVKM. Trimming removed 3 bases from V and 7 bases from J; junction bases left unmatched: 6. This CDR3 has 14 residues. Sequenced sample: PBMCs. This receptor was taken from a man between 25 and 39 years old in good health and CMV-seronegative. This rearrangement joins TRBV28 to TRBJ1-2, with TRBD1 identical over 9 bases. CDR3 in amino acids: CASSLGQGLRGYTF. For the CDR3, the DNA is TGTGCCAGCAGTTTGGGACAGGGCCTCCGTGGCTACACCTTC.